This T cell receptor beta chain was observed in a study of human T cells and chemical hapten exposure. Study findings and constraints: No shift was seen in TCRs above 1 in 1000 frequency with DPC sensitization.

Germline CDR1 MNHNS, CDR2 SASEGT. This CDR3 contains 15 residues. Trimming left V 1 base short and J 2 bases short, with 6 bases between. Worth noting for this clonotype: Antigen specificity is unknown.

Time point in this sample: patch test 1, 2 weeks after DPC sensitization. Treatment described: therapeutic diphenylcyclopropenone sensitization with weekly scalp DPC. A single record per CDR3 protein comes from TCRdb applying MiXCR to the RACE reads. The sample lists just over 80,000 distinct CDR3 sequences, about 10% occurring once. Sequencing used whole blood, obtained in connection with sensitization to the hapten diphenylcyclopropenone (DPC). The rearrangement links TRBV6-1 to TRBJ2-6; D not certain. The receptor's source is a woman aged 50 to 60 with alopecia areata. Some clones in this sample may be carry-over from other donors' samples. The CDR3 DNA is TGTGCCAGCAGTGAAGAACGTCCTGGGGCCAACGTCCTGACTTTC. Encoded protein: CASSEERPGANVLTF.